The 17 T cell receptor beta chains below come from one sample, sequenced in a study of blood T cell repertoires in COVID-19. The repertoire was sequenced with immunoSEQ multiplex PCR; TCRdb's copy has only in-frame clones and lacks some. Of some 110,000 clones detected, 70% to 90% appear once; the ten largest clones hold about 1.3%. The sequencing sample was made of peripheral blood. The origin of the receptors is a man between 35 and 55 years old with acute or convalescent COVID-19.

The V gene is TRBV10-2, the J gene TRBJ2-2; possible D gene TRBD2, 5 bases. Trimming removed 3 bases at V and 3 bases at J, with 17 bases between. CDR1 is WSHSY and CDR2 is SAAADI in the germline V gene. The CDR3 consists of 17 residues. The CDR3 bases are TGCGCCAGCAGTGACGGAGGACCTGGGCGGGACACCGGGGAGCTGTTTTTT. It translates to CASSDGGPGRDTGELFF.

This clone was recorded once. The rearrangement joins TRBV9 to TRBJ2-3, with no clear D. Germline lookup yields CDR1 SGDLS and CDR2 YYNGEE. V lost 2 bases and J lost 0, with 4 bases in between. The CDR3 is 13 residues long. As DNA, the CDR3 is TGTGCCAGCAGCGTTATTAGCACAGATACGCAGTATTTT. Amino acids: CASSVISTDTQYF.

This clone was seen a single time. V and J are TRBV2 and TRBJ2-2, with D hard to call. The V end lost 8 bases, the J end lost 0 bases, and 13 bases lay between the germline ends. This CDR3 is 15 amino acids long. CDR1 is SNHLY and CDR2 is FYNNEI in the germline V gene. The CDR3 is CASCRRPSNTGELFF. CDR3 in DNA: TGTGCCAGCTGTAGGAGACCTTCGAACACCGGGGAGCTGTTTTTT.

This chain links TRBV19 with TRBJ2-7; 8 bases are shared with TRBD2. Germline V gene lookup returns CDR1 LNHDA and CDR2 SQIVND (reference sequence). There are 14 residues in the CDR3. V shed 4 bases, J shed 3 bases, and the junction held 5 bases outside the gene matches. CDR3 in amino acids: CASSRSGSFYEQYF. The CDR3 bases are TGTGCCAGTAGTAGGAGCGGGAGTTTCTACGAGCAGTACTTC.

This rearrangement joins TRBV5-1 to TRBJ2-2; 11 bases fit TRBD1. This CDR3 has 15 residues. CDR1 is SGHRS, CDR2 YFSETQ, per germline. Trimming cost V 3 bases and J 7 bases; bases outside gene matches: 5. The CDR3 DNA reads TGCGCCAGCAGCTCCGGACAGGGGGCTATCGGGGAGCTGTTTTTT. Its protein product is CASSSGQGAIGELFF. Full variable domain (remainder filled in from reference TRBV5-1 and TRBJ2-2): KAGVTQTPRYLIKTRGQQVTLSCSPISGHRSVSWYQQTPGQGLQFLFEYFSETQRNKGNFPGRFSGRQFSNSRSEMNVSTLELGDSALYLCASSSGQGAIGELFFGEGSRLTVL.

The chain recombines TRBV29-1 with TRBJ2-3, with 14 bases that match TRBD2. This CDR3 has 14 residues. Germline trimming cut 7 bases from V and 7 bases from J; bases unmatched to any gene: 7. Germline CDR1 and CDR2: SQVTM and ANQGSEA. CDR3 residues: CSARLAGGPNTQYF. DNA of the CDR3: TGCAGCGCCCGACTAGCGGGGGGGCCAAATACGCAGTATTTT.

DNA for the CDR3: TGTGCCAGCTCAGGCGGGGGAAACTACTACGAGCAGTACTTC. This translates into CASSGGGNYYEQYF. The gene calls are TRBV11-1 and TRBJ2-7, with 7 nucleotides matching TRBD2. Per the germline V gene, CDR1 is SGHAT and CDR2 is FQDESV (reference sequence). The CDR3 consists of 14 residues. Germline trimming cut 8 bases from V and 3 bases from J; bases unmatched to any gene: 10.

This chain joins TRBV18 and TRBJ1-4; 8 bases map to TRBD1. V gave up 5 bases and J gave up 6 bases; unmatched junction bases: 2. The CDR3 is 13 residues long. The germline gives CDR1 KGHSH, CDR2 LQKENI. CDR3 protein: CASSKDRDEKLFF. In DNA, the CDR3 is TGTGCCAGCTCAAAGGACAGGGATGAAAAACTGTTTTTT.

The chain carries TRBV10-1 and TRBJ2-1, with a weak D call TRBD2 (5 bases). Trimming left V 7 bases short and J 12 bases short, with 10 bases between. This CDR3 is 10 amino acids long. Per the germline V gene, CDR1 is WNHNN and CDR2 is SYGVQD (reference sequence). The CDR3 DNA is TGCGCCAGCAAGGAACTAGGGCAGTTCTTC. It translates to CASKELGQFF.

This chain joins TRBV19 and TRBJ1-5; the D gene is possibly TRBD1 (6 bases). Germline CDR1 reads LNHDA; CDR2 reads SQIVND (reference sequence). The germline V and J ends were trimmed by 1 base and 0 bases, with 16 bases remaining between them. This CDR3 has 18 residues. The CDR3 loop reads CASSIAALGDNSNQPQHF. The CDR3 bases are TGTGCCAGTAGTATAGCCGCCCTTGGGGACAATAGCAATCAGCCCCAGCATTTT.

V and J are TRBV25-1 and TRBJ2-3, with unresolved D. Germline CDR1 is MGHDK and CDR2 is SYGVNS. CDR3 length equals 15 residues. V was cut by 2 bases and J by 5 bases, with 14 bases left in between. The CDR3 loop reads CASSEIGSKGDTQYF. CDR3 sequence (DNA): TGTGCCAGCAGTGAAATCGGGTCCAAAGGAGATACGCAGTATTTT. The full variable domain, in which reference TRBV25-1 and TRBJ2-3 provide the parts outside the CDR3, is EADIYQTPRYLVIGTGKKITLECSQTMGHDKMYWYQQDPGMELHLIHYSYGVNSTEKGDLSSESTVSRIRTEHFPLTLESARPSHTSQYLCASSEIGSKGDTQYFGPGTRLTVL.

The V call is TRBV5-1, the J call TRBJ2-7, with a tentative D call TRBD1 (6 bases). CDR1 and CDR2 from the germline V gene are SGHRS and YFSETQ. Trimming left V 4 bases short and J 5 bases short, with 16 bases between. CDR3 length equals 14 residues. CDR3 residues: CASSRSSPGDEQYF. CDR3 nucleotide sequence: TGCGCCAGCAGCAGATCCTCACCAGGGGACGAGCAGTACTTC.

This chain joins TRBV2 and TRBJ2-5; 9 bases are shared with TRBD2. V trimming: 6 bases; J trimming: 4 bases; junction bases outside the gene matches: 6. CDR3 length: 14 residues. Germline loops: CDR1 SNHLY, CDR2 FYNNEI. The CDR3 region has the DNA TGTGCCAGCAGAACGGGTAGCGGGGGAGAGACCCAGTACTTC. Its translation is CASRTGSGGETQYF.

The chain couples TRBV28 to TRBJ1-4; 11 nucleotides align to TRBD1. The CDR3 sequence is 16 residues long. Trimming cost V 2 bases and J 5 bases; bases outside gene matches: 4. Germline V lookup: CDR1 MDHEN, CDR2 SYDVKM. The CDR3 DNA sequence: TGTGCCAGCAGTTTAAGGGGGACAGGGGGGAATGAAAAACTGTTTTTT. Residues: CASSLRGTGGNEKLFF.

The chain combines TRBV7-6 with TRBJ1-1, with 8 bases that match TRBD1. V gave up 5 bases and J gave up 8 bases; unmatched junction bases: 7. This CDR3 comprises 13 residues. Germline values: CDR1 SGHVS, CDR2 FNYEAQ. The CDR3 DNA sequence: TGTGCCAGCAGCAGAGACAGGGGACGCGAAGCTTTCTTT. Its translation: CASSRDRGREAFF.

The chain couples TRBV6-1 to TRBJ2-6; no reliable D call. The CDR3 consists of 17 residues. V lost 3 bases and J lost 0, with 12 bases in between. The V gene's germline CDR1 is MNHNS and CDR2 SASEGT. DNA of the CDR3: TGTGCCAGCAGTGACCGAGCTTTGAGCTCTGGGGCCAACGTCCTGACTTTC. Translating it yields CASSDRALSSGANVLTF.

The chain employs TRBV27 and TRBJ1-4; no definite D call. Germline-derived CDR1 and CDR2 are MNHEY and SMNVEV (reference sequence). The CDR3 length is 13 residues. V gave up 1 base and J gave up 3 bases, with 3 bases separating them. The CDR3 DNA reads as TGTGCCAGCAGTTTATGGCCTAATGAAAAACTGTTTTTT. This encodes CASSLWPNEKLFF.